This TCR beta chain came from a study of blood T cells in healthy people across ages. Study outcomes and limitations: Underestimates were what the diversity estimates from one million T cells were considered to be.

CDR3 length equals 16 residues. Germline lookup yields CDR1 SGDLS and CDR2 YYNGEE. V gave up 4 bases and J gave up 3 bases; unmatched junction bases: 6. The authors ran a second PCR of about 6 to 11 cycles using a sample-barcoded 5' primer and a J-beta primer mix. In TCRdb, the 5' RACE reads were re-called with MiXCR into one record per CDR3 protein. The sample shows about 720,000 distinct CDR3 sequences, approximately 25% of them seen only once. This clonotype was counted a few times. The antigen is not known. This sample was shared with a second study, whose subject was T cells of mothers and their children.

The chain recombines TRBV9 with TRBJ2-3; TRBD2 matches at 12 bases. The sequenced sample consisted of blood. The sequence derives from a boy between 10 and 17 years old in good health. The CDR3 coding sequence is TGTGCCAGCAGCACCCCTAGCGGGGGGGCTACAGATACGCAGTATTTT. This sequence encodes CASSTPSGGATDTQYF.